The entry that follows covers one T cell receptor (beta chain) sequence. The antigen is undetermined. This specimen belongs to a study of OX40 agonist ivuxolimab in advanced cancers. The overall study: Across the patients, intravenous ivuxolimab was delivered every 2 weeks at 0.01 to 10 mg/kg.

The method was immunoSEQ multiplex PCR; TCRdb's version includes in-frame clones alone and lacks a portion of them. Here the sample spans 85,000 to 120,000 clones, 90% being singletons. Per germline, CDR1 SGHNT and CDR2 YYREEE (reference sequence). The CDR3 loop spans 15 amino acids. Trimming took off 2 bases at V and 0 bases at J, with 11 bases between the two ends. Study-wide findings and caveats: Clones of CD4+ and CD8+ blood T cells grew by week 6 at doses of 0.1 to 3.0 mg/kg.

The sequencing here drew on CD4+ or CD8+ T cells sorted from blood, taken in a trial of the OX40 agonist ivuxolimab. The gene calls are TRBV5-4 and TRBJ1-1; unclear D gene. The sequence came from an adult with an advanced solid tumor such as melanoma, head and neck, liver or kidney cancer. CDR3 in DNA: TGTGCCAGCAGCTTCTCCAGAACAGTGAACACTGAAGCTTTCTTT. Amino acids: CASSFSRTVNTEAFF.